The source of this T cell receptor beta chain is a study of cytomegalovirus exposure and HLA in healthy donors. The CDR3 consists of 14 residues. Germline loops: CDR1 MNHEY, CDR2 SMNVEV (reference sequence). Trimming at V came to 3 bases and at J to 5 bases, leaving 3 bases not matched to a gene. TCRdb's copy holds only in-frame clones and misses some; the assay was immunoSEQ multiplex PCR. Seen here are fewer than 150,000 clones, around four fifths observed once, and the top ten hold 25% to 30%. The donors were in the approximately 130-subject validation cohort; that cohort was separate from the approximately 700-subject first cohort.

This clonotype was obtained from a man aged 25 to 40 in good health and CMV-seropositive. This chain links TRBV27 with TRBJ2-5; TRBD2 matches at 10 bases. The sample consisted of PBMCs. The CDR3 region has the DNA TGTGCCAGCAGTTTCCTAGCGGGAGTTGAGACCCAGTACTTC. Amino acid sequence: CASSFLAGVETQYF.